This TCR beta chain was observed in a study of post-analysis software for immune sequencing data. Study results and caveats: Patients had higher frequencies than controls of roughly 5 TRBV segments, including TRBV5-6, TRBV5-1 and TRBV20-1.

This clonotype was counted only a few times. Its specificity is not known. This CDR3 region has 13 residues. Germline V gene sequence: CDR1 MNHNY, CDR2 SVGAGI (reference sequence). Deletions cut 6 bases from V and 2 bases from J, with 11 bases between. Unique molecular identifiers were present in the TCR beta cDNA libraries. TCRdb itself ran the PCR reads through MiXCR, one entry per CDR3 protein. The sample contains about 560,000 distinct CDR3 sequences, 40% to 50% of which appear only once. The sequence was collected from a girl aged 10 to 17 with multiple sclerosis. The sample taken for sequencing was blood. The J gene is TRBJ2-7, the V gene TRBV6-6; D possibly corresponds to TRBD2 (6 bases). The CDR3, as DNA: TGTGCCAGCAGAGGGACTTCGGCCTACGAGCAGTACTTC. It codes for CASRGTSAYEQYF.